What follows are 25 T cell receptor beta chains derived from one specimen sequenced in a study of blood T cells in healthy people across ages. With a J-beta primer mix and a sample-barcoded 5' primer, a second PCR ran 7 to 11 cycles. MiXCR was run by TCRdb on the 5' RACE reads, yielding one entry per CDR3 protein. The data contain over 600,000 distinct CDR3 sequences, 40% to 50% of them singletons. What was sequenced was blood. The receptors here all came from a man older than 75 in good health.

The CDR3 sequence is CASSLAAIQYF. The CDR3 DNA reads TGTGCCAGCAGCTTAGCGGCCATTCAGTACTTC. The chain combines TRBV7-2 with TRBJ2-4; no clear D. Trimming cost V 0 bases and J 9 bases, with 3 bases left between them. CDR3 size: 11 residues. Germline V CDR1 and CDR2: SGHTA, FQGNSA.

The chain employs TRBV20-1 and TRBJ2-5; 13 bases are shared with TRBD2. The CDR3 totals 15 residues. With 0 bases clipped from V and 3 bases from J, the junction kept 1 base outside the gene matches. Looked up from germline, CDR1 is DFQATT and CDR2 is SNEGSKA (reference sequence). This chain's CDR3 is CSARDGTSGKETQYF. The CDR3 nucleotides read TGCAGTGCTAGAGACGGGACTAGCGGGAAAGAGACCCAGTACTTC.

As to this clonotype: Since a much larger clone is just one base distant, this may be a read error. V usage is TRBV29-1 and J usage is TRBJ2-1; 11 bases line up with TRBD1. This CDR3 region has 13 residues. Unmatched junction bases numbered 12, after V lost 7 bases and J lost 13 bases. Germline values: CDR1 SQVTM, CDR2 ANQGSEA. The CDR3 DNA reads as TGCAGCGCAGGGACAGGGGGGGGAGAGACCCAGTTCTTC. Protein sequence: CSAGTGGGETQFF.

This clonotype was recorded a few times. The genes are TRBV7-2 and TRBJ2-3; 9 bases match TRBD2. V dropped 3 bases and J dropped 9; count of bases not matched to a gene: 10. Germline V gene lookup returns CDR1 SGHTA and CDR2 FQGNSA. The CDR3 consists of 15 residues. The DNA of the CDR3 is TGTGCCAGCAGCTTGACTAGCGGCAGTGGGGGGACGCAGTATTTT. Protein sequence: CASSLTSGSGGTQYF. Full variable domain (rest looked up from reference TRBV7-2 and TRBJ2-3): GAGVSQSPSNKVTEKGKDVELRCDPISGHTALYWYRQSLGQGLEFLIYFQGNSAPDKSGLPSDRFSAERTGGSVSTLTIQRTQQEDSAVYLCASSLTSGSGGTQYFGPGTRLTVL.

In its sample, this clonotype was seen many times. The CDR3 reads CASSLGESYNEQFF. For the CDR3, the DNA is TGCGCCAGCAGCTTGGGCGAATCCTACAATGAGCAGTTCTTC. This chain links TRBV5-1 with TRBJ2-1; D not resolved. This CDR3 region has 14 residues. V lost 0 bases and J lost 1, with 5 bases in between. Germline values: CDR1 SGHRS, CDR2 YFSETQ.

In this sample, this clonotype turned up a few times. The chain recombines TRBV7-9 with TRBJ2-7; no firm D call. The germline CDR1 and CDR2 sequences are SEHNR and FQNEAQ (reference sequence). The CDR3 has 12 residues. V dropped 7 bases and J dropped 5 bases, with 12 bases sitting between them. This CDR3 reads CASTSGSNEQYF. CDR3 nucleotides: TGTGCCAGCACGTCGGGTTCCAACGAGCAGTACTTC.

This clonotype has more than one count but fewer than ten. The CDR3 nucleotides read TGTGCCAGCAGCCTAGAATTGCTCTCTTTCGGTGAGCAGTTCTTC. This gives the protein CASSLELLSFGEQFF. V usage is TRBV7-2 and J usage is TRBJ2-1; D not certain. Germline V gene sequence: CDR1 SGHTA, CDR2 FQGNSA. The CDR3 spans 15 residues. Trimming removed 5 bases at V and 9 bases at J, with 20 bases between.

Worth noting for this clonotype: One base away lies a much larger clone, so this may be a sequencing read error. This chain uses TRBV29-1 with TRBJ2-1, with D unresolved. Deletions cut 1 base from V and 1 base from J, with 5 bases between. Germline lookup yields CDR1 SQVTM and CDR2 ANQGSEA. The CDR3 spans 13 residues. For the CDR3, the DNA is TGCAGCGTTGAAGTGGGTTCCTACAATGAGCAGTTCTTC. It codes for CSVEVGSYNEQFF.

The V call is TRBV16, the J call TRBJ1-2; no definite D call. Germline V gene sequence: CDR1 KGHSY, CDR2 FQNENV. V dropped 1 base and J dropped 8 bases, with 11 bases sitting between them. The CDR3 covers 13 residues. The CDR3 bases are TGTGCCAGCAGCCAATATCGCCGGGAAGGCTACACCTTC. The encoded protein is CASSQYRREGYTF. Complete variable domain (other parts from reference TRBV16 and TRBJ1-2): GEEVAQTPKHLVRGEGQKAKLYCAPIKGHSYVFWYQQVLKNEFKFLISFQNENVFDETGMPKERFSAKCLPNSPCSLEIQATKLEDSAVYFCASSQYRREGYTFGSGTRLTVV.

The chain recombines TRBV3-1 with TRBJ2-6; D remains ambiguous. Germline-derived CDR1 and CDR2 are LGHDT and YNNKEL (reference sequence). Trimming took 3 bases from V and 1 from J, leaving 13 bases between them. This CDR3 is 17 amino acids long. This CDR3 is CASSHDTDGSGANVLTF. CDR3 nucleotides: TGTGCCAGCAGCCATGACACGGACGGATCTGGGGCCAACGTCCTGACTTTC.

The V call is TRBV20-1, the J call TRBJ2-1; perhaps TRBD1 as D (6 bases). The J call is doubtful: the DNA matches TRBJ2-7 better. The CDR3 has 14 amino acids. Germline loops: CDR1 DFQATT, CDR2 SNEGSKA (reference sequence). CDR3 loop: CSAYRVNSYNEQYF. DNA for the CDR3: TGCAGTGCTTACAGGGTGAACAGCTACAATGAGCAGTACTTC.

V gene TRBV30 combines with J gene TRBJ2-6; D remains ambiguous. The CDR3 consists of 15 residues. Germline assignment: CDR1 GTSNPN and CDR2 SVGIG (reference sequence). Trimming took 3 bases from V and 1 from J, leaving 10 bases between them. The CDR3 DNA reads as TGTGCCTGGAGATTGACCGCATCTGGGGCCAACGTCCTGACTTTC. Translation: CAWRLTASGANVLTF.

The V and J genes are TRBV4-1 and TRBJ2-3; TRBD2 might be the D (6 bases). Germline V lookup: CDR1 MGHRA, CDR2 YSYEKL. CDR3 length: 17 residues. The V and J ends lost 0 bases and 4 bases respectively, with 17 bases between them. CDR3 sequence (DNA): TGCGCCAGCAGCCAAGATAACGGACTTTCGGGGGCAGATACGCAGTATTTT. Its translation is CASSQDNGLSGADTQYF.

The chain links TRBV4-1 to TRBJ1-4; D gene uncertain. This CDR3 region has 15 residues. Per germline, CDR1 MGHRA and CDR2 YSYEKL. Trimming took off 1 base at V and 3 bases at J, with 9 bases between the two ends. The CDR3 is CASSQVPGPNEKLFF. CDR3 in DNA: TGCGCCAGCAGCCAAGTTCCGGGTCCTAATGAAAAACTGTTTTTT.

V usage is TRBV27 and J usage is TRBJ2-1; the match to TRBD1 covers 9 bases. With 5 bases clipped from V and 2 bases from J, the junction kept 10 bases outside the gene matches. The CDR3 has 17 residues. Germline values: CDR1 MNHEY, CDR2 SMNVEV (reference sequence). CDR3 bases: TGTGCCAGCAGTCCAGCTGGGGGACAGGGCCCCTACAATGAGCAGTTCTTC. It codes for CASSPAGGQGPYNEQFF.

This chain joins TRBV6-5 and TRBJ2-3, with D possibly matching TRBD2 (6 bases). The V gene lost 0 bases and the J gene lost 7 bases, with 14 bases spanning the gap. In germline, CDR1 is MNHEY, CDR2 SVGAGI. This CDR3 has 15 residues. The CDR3 spells CASSYSTGERNTQYF. The CDR3 region has the DNA TGTGCCAGCAGTTACTCGACGGGAGAGAGGAATACGCAGTATTTT.

The V gene is TRBV20-1, the J gene TRBJ2-4; TRBD1 matches 12 bases. This CDR3 is 13 amino acids long. Germline CDR1 and CDR2: DFQATT and SNEGSKA (reference sequence). V shed 7 bases, J shed 5 bases, and the junction held 3 bases outside the gene matches. CDR3 bases: TGCAGTGGGGACAGGGGGCGCGAAAACATTCAGTACTTC. The encoded protein is CSGDRGRENIQYF.

This clonotype was found a few times. This chain joins TRBV29-1 and TRBJ1-1; maybe TRBD1 (5 bases). Looked up from germline, CDR1 is SQVTM and CDR2 is ANQGSEA. The CDR3 sequence is 13 residues long. V lost 5 bases to trimming and J lost 6 bases, with 16 bases between them. The CDR3 sequence is CSVWGRWEPEAFF. CDR3 bases: TGCAGCGTTTGGGGCAGGTGGGAACCTGAAGCTTTCTTT.

The chain carries TRBV9 and TRBJ2-1; 9 nucleotides agree with TRBD1. The better agreement between TRBJ2-7 and the DNA end casts doubt on the J call. The CDR3 covers 14 residues. CDR1 is SGDLS, CDR2 YYNGEE, per germline. The CDR3 loop reads CASSDPGQGNEQYF. The CDR3 bases are TGTGCCAGCAGCGATCCGGGACAGGGCAATGAGCAGTACTTC.

This clonotype was observed a few times. The chain is built from TRBV6-6 and TRBJ2-1, with TRBD2 identical over 14 bases. The CDR3 totals 16 residues. Looked up from germline, CDR1 is MNHNY and CDR2 is SVGAGI (reference sequence). V shed 6 bases and J 6 bases; nucleotides not matched to a gene: 7. The CDR3 loop reads CASRQTSGGVGNEQFF. CDR3 coding DNA: TGTGCCAGCAGACAGACTAGCGGGGGGGTTGGCAATGAGCAGTTCTTC.

The chain joins TRBV12-3 or TRBV12-4 to TRBJ1-1, with TRBD1 matching over 9 bases. There are 14 residues in the CDR3. Unmatched junction bases numbered 3, after V lost 6 bases and J lost 1 base. DNA for the CDR3: TGTGCCAGCAGATACAGGGGGCCGAACACTGAAGCTTTCTTT. Its translation is CASRYRGPNTEAFF.

This rearrangement joins TRBV15 to TRBJ1-5, with D unclear. The V and J ends lost 0 bases and 4 bases respectively, with 10 bases between them. CDR1 is LNHNV, CDR2 YYDKDF, per germline (reference sequence). This CDR3 contains 15 residues. The CDR3 DNA is TGTGCCACCAGCAGAGATAACCGGGATAATCAGCCCCAGCATTTT. Its translation: CATSRDNRDNQPQHF.

The chain joins TRBV7-2 to TRBJ2-5, with TRBD1 matching over 7 bases. The J call may be in error: the DNA end matches TRBJ2-7 better. There are 15 residues in the CDR3. Germline V gene lookup returns CDR1 SGHTA and CDR2 FQGNSA. CDR3 bases: TGTGCCAGCAGCTTTTCCGGACAGGTCGCGCACGAGCAGTACTTC. Translated: CASSFSGQVAHEQYF.

The chain is built from TRBV12-5 and TRBJ2-7; no reliable D call. The J call may not be correct, given that the DNA end is closer to TRBJ2-5. There are 12 residues in the CDR3. In germline, CDR1 is LGHNT, CDR2 FRNRAP. The CDR3 here is CASGLGSVTQYF. CDR3 DNA: TGTGCTAGTGGTTTGGGCTCGGTGACCCAGTACTTC.

The genes are TRBV5-1 and TRBJ1-1; no firm D call. Germline V gene lookup returns CDR1 SGHRS and CDR2 YFSETQ. Trimming left V 4 bases short and J 2 bases short, with 12 bases between. CDR3 size: 14 residues. The CDR3 loop reads CASSTEGRNTEAFF. CDR3 DNA: TGCGCCAGCAGCACCGAAGGTCGAAACACTGAAGCTTTCTTT.